This TCR beta chain is from a study of T cell changes during pregnancy in multiple sclerosis. This table comes from immunoSEQ multiplex PCR, and its TCRdb copy is limited to in-frame clones, with some not included. Among about 64,000 clones, around 96% were seen once, and the ten largest hold roughly 2.4%. V was clipped by 4 bases and J by 5 bases; unmatched bases: 11. Per the germline V gene, CDR1 is MDHEN and CDR2 is SYDVKM. The CDR3 contains 16 residues. This sequence joins TRBV28 and TRBJ2-7; the match to TRBD1 covers 10 bases. The receptor comes from a female donor with multiple sclerosis, enrolled in a pregnancy study. This sample comprised CD8+ T cells from peripheral blood mononuclear cells, obtained after pregnancy. This CDR3 reads CASSSWTGGTSNEQYF. In DNA, the CDR3 is TGTGCCAGCAGTTCCTGGACAGGGGGGACCTCAAACGAGCAGTACTTC.